The 17 T cell receptor beta chains listed next were all sequenced from one sample in a study of shared clonotypes between healthy human individuals. Naive CD8 cells lacked CD45RO and underwent positive selection for CCR7, leaving out terminally differentiated effector memory CD45RA+ cells. Generated by immunoSEQ multiplex PCR, the TCRdb table keeps only in-frame clones and is missing some. Here the sample spans approximately 720,000 clones, under 95% being singletons. The sequencing sample was made of naive CD8+ T cells sorted from blood. These receptor sequences come from a man younger than 40 in good health.

The chain couples TRBV5-1 to TRBJ2-4; 10 bases map to TRBD2. V gave up 2 bases and J gave up 7 bases; unmatched junction bases: 12. This CDR3 is 17 amino acids long. The V gene's germline CDR1 is SGHRS and CDR2 YFSETQ. CDR3 coding DNA: TGCGCCAGCAGCTTCCCAGCGGGAGGGCACCAGATGAACATTCAGTACTTC. This translates into CASSFPAGGHQMNIQYF. Full variable domain (missing parts from reference TRBV5-1 and TRBJ2-4): KAGVTQTPRYLIKTRGQQVTLSCSPISGHRSVSWYQQTPGQGLQFLFEYFSETQRNKGNFPGRFSGRQFSNSRSEMNVSTLELGDSALYLCASSFPAGGHQMNIQYFGAGTRLSVL.

This clone has only a few counts. The V call is TRBV28, the J call TRBJ1-5; tentative D call: TRBD1 (5 bases). V was shortened by 6 bases and J by 4 bases, with 10 bases between the two germline ends. The CDR3 has 13 residues. Germline values: CDR1 MDHEN, CDR2 SYDVKM. The DNA of the CDR3 is TGTGCCAGCAGCATACAGGTAAATCAGCCCCAGCATTTT. Its translation: CASSIQVNQPQHF.

The rearrangement uses TRBV25-1 and TRBJ2-7; a weak D match, TRBD1 (6 bases). Germline lookup yields CDR1 MGHDK and CDR2 SYGVNS. The CDR3 has 12 amino acids. Trimming left V 2 bases short and J 6 bases short, with 8 bases between. CDR3 coding DNA: TGTGCCAGCAGTGAAATAGGGGGCGAGCAGTACTTC. It is translated as CASSEIGGEQYF.

This chain uses TRBV5-6 with TRBJ2-3; 7 bases match TRBD1. Germline values: CDR1 SGHDT, CDR2 YYEEEE. The CDR3 has 17 amino acids. V lost 1 base and J lost 2; bases outside the gene matches: 10. CDR3 coding DNA: TGTGCCAGCAGCTTGAGATACCGTGGGACAGTCACAGATACGCAGTATTTT. Translating it yields CASSLRYRGTVTDTQYF.

The rearrangement uses TRBV5-6 and TRBJ2-1; maybe TRBD2 (6 bases). Per germline, CDR1 SGHDT and CDR2 YYEEEE. V lost 2 bases, J lost 7 bases, and 10 bases lay in between. This CDR3 has 13 residues. The chain's CDR3 is CASSLGGMNEQFF. CDR3 coding DNA: TGTGCCAGCAGCTTAGGCGGGATGAATGAGCAGTTCTTC.

The chain links TRBV2 to TRBJ2-1; 7 bases fit TRBD1. Per the germline V gene, CDR1 is SNHLY and CDR2 is FYNNEI. CDR3 length: 14 amino acids. The trim removed 6 bases at V and 4 bases at J, leaving 6 bases unmatched. CDR3 region: CASSFGTDYNEQFF. The CDR3 nucleotides read TGTGCCAGCAGCTTTGGGACAGATTACAATGAGCAGTTCTTC.

This sequence joins TRBV30 and TRBJ2-5, with D unclear. In germline, CDR1 is GTSNPN, CDR2 SVGIG (reference sequence). Between the trimmed V and J ends, which lost 1 base and 6 bases, there was a span of 6 bases. The CDR3 runs to 11 residues. The CDR3 region has the DNA TGTGCCTGGAGTGACCTGAAGACCCAGTACTTC. Its protein product is CAWSDLKTQYF.

The rearrangement joins TRBV19 to TRBJ1-1; no clear D. CDR1 is LNHDA and CDR2 is SQIVND in the germline V gene (reference sequence). V lost 3 bases to trimming and J lost 0 bases, with 14 bases between them. The CDR3 extends over 16 amino acids. This chain's CDR3 is CASSISGYHMNTEAFF. The CDR3 bases are TGTGCCAGTAGTATCTCCGGTTACCATATGAACACTGAAGCTTTCTTT.

The chain has TRBV5-1 and TRBJ1-1; no reliable D call. The germline V gene encodes CDR1 SGHRS and CDR2 YFSETQ. V lost 0 bases and J lost 2, with 11 bases in between. The CDR3 has 15 amino acids. For the CDR3, the DNA is TGCGCCAGCAGCTTGGCCTTCGGCAGTAACACTGAAGCTTTCTTT. It translates to CASSLAFGSNTEAFF.

The DNA for the CDR3 is TGTGCCAGCAGTTACGAGGCAGGGGTCAATGAGCAGTTCTTC. The encoded protein is CASSYEAGVNEQFF. J is TRBJ2-1 and V is TRBV6-6, with a weak D call TRBD1 (6 bases). This CDR3 contains 14 residues. In germline, CDR1 is MNHNY, CDR2 SVGAGI (reference sequence). Trimming pared 2 bases from V and 6 bases from J, leaving 11 bases between.

This chain connects TRBV4-1 to TRBJ2-3, with D maybe TRBD2 (5 bases). Looked up from germline, CDR1 is MGHRA and CDR2 is YSYEKL. The CDR3 runs to 13 residues. The V and J ends lost 0 bases and 7 bases respectively, with 8 bases between them. CDR3 region: CASSQDRGHTQYF. In DNA, the CDR3 is TGCGCCAGCAGCCAAGACCGCGGGCATACGCAGTATTTT.

The V and J genes are TRBV18 and TRBJ2-2, with D possibly being TRBD1 (6 bases). Germline V lookup: CDR1 KGHSH, CDR2 LQKENI. V gave up 7 bases and J gave up 8 bases, with 23 bases separating them. The CDR3 covers 16 residues. CDR3 sequence reads: CASFTTGESITGELFF. CDR3 DNA sequence: TGTGCCAGCTTTACGACAGGAGAGTCCATTACGGGGGAGCTGTTTTTT.

The chain links TRBV27 to TRBJ1-1; tentatively, D is TRBD1 (5 bases). The germline V gene encodes CDR1 MNHEY and CDR2 SMNVEV (reference sequence). The CDR3 is 16 amino acids. V was shortened by 1 base and J by 0 bases, with 12 bases between the two germline ends. The CDR3 DNA reads as TGTGCCAGCAGTTTATACCCCGCGGGGCTGAACACTGAAGCTTTCTTT. This sequence encodes CASSLYPAGLNTEAFF.

This chain links TRBV19 with TRBJ2-1, with 8 bases that match TRBD2. V was pared by 3 bases and J by 8 bases, with 21 bases of the junction left unmatched. The CDR3 runs to 19 residues. The V gene's germline CDR1 is LNHDA and CDR2 SQIVND (reference sequence). The CDR3 nucleotides read TGTGCCAGTAGTATTGAGGGTTGGATGGGCGGGAGGCCAACAGATGAGCAGTTCTTC. This encodes CASSIEGWMGGRPTDEQFF.

V and J are TRBV10-1 and TRBJ2-1; TRBD2 is a possible D gene (6 bases). Germline values: CDR1 WNHNN, CDR2 SYGVQD (reference sequence). The CDR3 has 20 residues. The ends were cut back, 0 bases at V and 4 bases at J, with 25 bases in the middle. The CDR3 nucleotides read TGCGCCAGCAGTGAGTCGTCCTGGGAGACCGGGACTTTCCCTTACAATGAGCAGTTCTTC. Encoded protein: CASSESSWETGTFPYNEQFF.

The chain is built from TRBV27 and TRBJ2-7, with D possibly being TRBD1 or TRBD2 (5 bases each). This CDR3 has 14 residues. Germline CDR1 reads MNHEY; CDR2 reads SMNVEV (reference sequence). Deletions cut 6 bases from V and 3 bases from J, with 15 bases between. The CDR3 spells CASSSRGGYYEQYF. The DNA of the CDR3 is TGTGCCAGCAGCTCGAGGGGCGGTTACTACGAGCAGTACTTC.

This clone was found a few times. This chain's CDR3 is CASSLRLTEAFF. For the CDR3, the DNA is TGTGCCAGCAGCTTGAGACTCACTGAAGCTTTCTTT. J is TRBJ1-1 and V is TRBV7-2; unclear D gene. Trimming stripped 3 bases from V and 4 bases from J, with 6 bases between. Germline CDR1 is SGHTA and CDR2 is FQGNSA. There are 12 residues in the CDR3.